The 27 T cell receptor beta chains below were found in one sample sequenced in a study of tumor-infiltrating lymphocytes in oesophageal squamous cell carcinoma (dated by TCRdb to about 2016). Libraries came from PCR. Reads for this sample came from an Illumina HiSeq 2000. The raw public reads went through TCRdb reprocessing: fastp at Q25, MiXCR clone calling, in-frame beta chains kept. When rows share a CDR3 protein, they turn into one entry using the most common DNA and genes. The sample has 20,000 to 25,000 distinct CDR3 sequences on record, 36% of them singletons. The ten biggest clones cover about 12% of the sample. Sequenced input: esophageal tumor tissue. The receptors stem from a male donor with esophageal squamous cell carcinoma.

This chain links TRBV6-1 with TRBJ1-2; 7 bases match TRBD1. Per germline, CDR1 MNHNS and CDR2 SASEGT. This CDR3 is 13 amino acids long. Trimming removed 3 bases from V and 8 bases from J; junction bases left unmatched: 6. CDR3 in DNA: TGTGCCAGCAGTGATGACAGGGCGAGGGGCTACACCTTC. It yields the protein CASSDDRARGYTF.

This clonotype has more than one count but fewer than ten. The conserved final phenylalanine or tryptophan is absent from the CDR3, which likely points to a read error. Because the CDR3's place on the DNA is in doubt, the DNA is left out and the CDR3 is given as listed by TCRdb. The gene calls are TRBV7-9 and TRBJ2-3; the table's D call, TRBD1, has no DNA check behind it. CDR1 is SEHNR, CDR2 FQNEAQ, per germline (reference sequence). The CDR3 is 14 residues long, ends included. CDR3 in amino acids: CASSTGVGGYTFGS.

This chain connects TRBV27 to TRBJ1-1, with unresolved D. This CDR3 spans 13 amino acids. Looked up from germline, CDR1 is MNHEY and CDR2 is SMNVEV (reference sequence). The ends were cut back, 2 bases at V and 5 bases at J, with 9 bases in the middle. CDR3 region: CASSLHGRTEAFF. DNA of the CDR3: TGTGCCAGCAGTTTACACGGGAGAACTGAAGCTTTCTTT.

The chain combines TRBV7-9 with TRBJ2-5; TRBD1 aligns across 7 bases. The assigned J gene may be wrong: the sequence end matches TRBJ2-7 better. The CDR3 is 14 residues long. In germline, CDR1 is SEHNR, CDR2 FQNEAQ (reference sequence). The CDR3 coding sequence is TGTGCCAGCAGCTTACAGGGGGTCTCCTACGAGCAGTACTTC. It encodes CASSLQGVSYEQYF.

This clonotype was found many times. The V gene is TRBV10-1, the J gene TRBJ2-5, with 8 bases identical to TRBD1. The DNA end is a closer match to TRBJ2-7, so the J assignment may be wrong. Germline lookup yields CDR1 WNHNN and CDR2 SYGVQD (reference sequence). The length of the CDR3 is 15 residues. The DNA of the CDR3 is TGCGCCAGCAGTGAGGGACGGACAGGGCGAGACGAGCAGTACTTC. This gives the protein CASSEGRTGRDEQYF.

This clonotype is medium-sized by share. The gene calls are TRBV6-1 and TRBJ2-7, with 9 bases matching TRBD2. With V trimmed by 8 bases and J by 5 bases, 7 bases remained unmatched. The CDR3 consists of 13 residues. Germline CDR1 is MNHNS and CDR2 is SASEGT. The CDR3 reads CASALAGMNEQYF. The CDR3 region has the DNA TGTGCCAGCGCCCTAGCGGGAATGAACGAGCAGTACTTC.

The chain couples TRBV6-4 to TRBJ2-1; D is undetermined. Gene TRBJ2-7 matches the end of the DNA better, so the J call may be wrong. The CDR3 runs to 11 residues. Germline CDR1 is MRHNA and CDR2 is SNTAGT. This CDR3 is CASSEMGEQYF. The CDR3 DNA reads TGTGCCAGCAGTGAAATGGGCGAGCAGTACTTC.

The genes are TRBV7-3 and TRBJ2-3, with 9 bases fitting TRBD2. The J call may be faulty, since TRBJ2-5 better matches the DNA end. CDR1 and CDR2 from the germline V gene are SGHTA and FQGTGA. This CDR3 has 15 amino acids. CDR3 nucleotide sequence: TGTGCCAGCAGCGTCGGCGCGGGGGGGTTAGAGACCCAGTACTTC. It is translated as CASSVGAGGLETQYF.

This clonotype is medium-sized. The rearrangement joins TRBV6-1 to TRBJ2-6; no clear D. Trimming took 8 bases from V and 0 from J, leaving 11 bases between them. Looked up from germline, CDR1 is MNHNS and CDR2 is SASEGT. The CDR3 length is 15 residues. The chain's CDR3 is CASLAGVSGANVLTF. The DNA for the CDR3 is TGTGCCAGCCTCGCAGGCGTCTCTGGGGCCAACGTCCTGACTTTC.

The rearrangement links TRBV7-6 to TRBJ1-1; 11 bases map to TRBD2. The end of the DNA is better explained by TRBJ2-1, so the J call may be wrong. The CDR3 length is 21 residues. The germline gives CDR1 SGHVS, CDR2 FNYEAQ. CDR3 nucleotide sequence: TGTGCCAGCAGCTTAGCGGCGCCGGGACGGGGAGGACTAGCGGGCTACAATGAGCAGTTCTTC. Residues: CASSLAAPGRGGLAGYNEQFF.

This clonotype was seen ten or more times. CDR3 in amino acids: CASSRKVYNEQFF. CDR3 coding DNA: TGTGCCAGCAGCCGAAAAGTCTACAATGAGCAGTTCTTC. The V gene is TRBV6-1, the J gene TRBJ2-1, with D unclear. V was trimmed by 6 bases and J by 3 bases, leaving 9 bases between them. Germline V lookup: CDR1 MNHNS, CDR2 SASEGT. The CDR3 consists of 13 residues.

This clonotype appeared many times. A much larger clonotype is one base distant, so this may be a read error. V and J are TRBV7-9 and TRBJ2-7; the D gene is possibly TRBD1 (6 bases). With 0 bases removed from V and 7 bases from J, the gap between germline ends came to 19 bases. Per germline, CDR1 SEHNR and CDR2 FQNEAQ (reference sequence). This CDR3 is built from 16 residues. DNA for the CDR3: TGTGCCAGCAGCTTAGCGTGGCCAGGGGCGGGTGATGAGCAGTACTTC. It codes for CASSLAWPGAGDEQYF.

CDR3 nucleotides: TGTGCCAGCAGCTTAGCCGCAGGTTGGGGACTAGGGTTCGAGCAGTACTTC. This gives the protein CASSLAAGWGLGFEQYF. V gene TRBV7-2 combines with J gene TRBJ2-7; the match to TRBD2 covers 8 bases. The V and J ends lost 0 bases and 6 bases, in that order; junction bases with no gene match: 13. Germline CDR1 is SGHTA and CDR2 is FQGNSA. The CDR3 totals 17 residues.

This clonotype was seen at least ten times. CDR3 in amino acids: CASSLQDGYTF. The DNA of the CDR3 is TGTGCCAGCAGCTTGCAGGATGGCTACACCTTC. The J gene is TRBJ1-2, the V gene TRBV5-6; no clear D gene. Trimming pared 1 base from V and 6 bases from J, leaving 4 bases between. CDR3 length: 11 residues. Germline assignment: CDR1 SGHDT and CDR2 YYEEEE.

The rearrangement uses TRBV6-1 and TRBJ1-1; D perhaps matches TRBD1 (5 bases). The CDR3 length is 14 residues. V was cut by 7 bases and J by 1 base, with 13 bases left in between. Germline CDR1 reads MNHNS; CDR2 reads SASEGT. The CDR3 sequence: CASNMGGTNTEAFF. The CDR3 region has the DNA TGTGCCAGCAATATGGGGGGGACGAACACTGAAGCTTTCTTT.

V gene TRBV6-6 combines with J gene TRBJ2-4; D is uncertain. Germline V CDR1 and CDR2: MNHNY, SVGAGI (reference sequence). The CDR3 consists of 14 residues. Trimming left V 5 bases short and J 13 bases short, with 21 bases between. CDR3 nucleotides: TGTGCCAGCAGTCCACTGGTCTCCTACAATGAGCAGTACTTC. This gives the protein CASSPLVSYNEQYF.

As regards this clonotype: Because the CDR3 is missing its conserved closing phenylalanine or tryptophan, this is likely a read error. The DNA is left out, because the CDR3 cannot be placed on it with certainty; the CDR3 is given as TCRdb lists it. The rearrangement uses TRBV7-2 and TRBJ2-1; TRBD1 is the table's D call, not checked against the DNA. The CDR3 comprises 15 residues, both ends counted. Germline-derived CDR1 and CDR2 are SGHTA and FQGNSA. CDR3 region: CASSWTTQRGYTFGS.

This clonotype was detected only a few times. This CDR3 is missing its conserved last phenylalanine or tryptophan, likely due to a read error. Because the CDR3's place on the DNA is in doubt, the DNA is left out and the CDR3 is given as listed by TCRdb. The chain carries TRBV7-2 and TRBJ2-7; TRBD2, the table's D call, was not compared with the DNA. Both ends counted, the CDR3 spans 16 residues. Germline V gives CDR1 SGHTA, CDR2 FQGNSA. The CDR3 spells CASSLSALNYGYTFGS.

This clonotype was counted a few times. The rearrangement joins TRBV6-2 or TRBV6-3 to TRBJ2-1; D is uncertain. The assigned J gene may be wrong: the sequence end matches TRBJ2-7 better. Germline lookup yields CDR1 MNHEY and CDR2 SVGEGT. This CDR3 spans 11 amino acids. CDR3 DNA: TGTGCCAGCAGTTGGGCCGTGCGGCAGTACTTC. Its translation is CASSWAVRQYF.

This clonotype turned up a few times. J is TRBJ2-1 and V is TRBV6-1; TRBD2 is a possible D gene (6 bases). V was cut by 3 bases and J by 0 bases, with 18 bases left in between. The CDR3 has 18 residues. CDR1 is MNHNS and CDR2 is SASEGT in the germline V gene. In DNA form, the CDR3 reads TGTGCCAGCAGTGAGGGTTCCGCGGGGCGCAGCTCCTACAATGAGCAGTTCTTC. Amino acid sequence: CASSEGSAGRSSYNEQFF.

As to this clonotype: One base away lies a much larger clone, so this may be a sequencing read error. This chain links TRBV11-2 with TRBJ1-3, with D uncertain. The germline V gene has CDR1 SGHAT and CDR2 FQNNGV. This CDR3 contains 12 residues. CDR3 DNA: TGTGCCAGCGGCTTAGCGGGAAACACCATATATTTT. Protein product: CASGLAGNTIYF.

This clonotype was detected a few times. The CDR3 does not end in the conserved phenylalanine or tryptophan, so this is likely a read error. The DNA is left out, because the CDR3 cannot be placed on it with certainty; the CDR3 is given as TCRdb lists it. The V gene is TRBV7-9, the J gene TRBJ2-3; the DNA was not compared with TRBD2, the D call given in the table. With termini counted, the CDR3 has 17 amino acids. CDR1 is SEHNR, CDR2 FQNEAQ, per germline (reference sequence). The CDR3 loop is CASSSGTSGRDEQYFGP.

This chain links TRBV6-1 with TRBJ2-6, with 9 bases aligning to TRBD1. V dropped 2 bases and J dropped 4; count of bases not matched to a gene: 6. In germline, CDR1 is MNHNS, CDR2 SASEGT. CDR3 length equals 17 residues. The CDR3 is CASSELRTGAGANVLTF. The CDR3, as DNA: TGTGCCAGCAGTGAATTAAGGACAGGGGCCGGGGCCAACGTCCTGACTTTC.

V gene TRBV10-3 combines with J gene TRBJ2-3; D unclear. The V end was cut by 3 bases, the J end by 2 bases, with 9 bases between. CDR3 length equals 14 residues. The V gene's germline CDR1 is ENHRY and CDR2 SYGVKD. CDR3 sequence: CAISDNGPTDTQYF. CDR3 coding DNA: TGTGCCATCAGTGACAACGGACCCACAGATACGCAGTATTTT.

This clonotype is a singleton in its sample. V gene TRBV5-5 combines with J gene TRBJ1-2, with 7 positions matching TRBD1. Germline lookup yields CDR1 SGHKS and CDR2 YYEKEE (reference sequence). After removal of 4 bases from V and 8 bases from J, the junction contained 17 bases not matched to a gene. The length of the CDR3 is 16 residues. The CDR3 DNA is TGTGCCAGCAGCGAGAGCGCGGGACAGCAAATAGGGGGCTACACCTTC. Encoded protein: CASSESAGQQIGGYTF.

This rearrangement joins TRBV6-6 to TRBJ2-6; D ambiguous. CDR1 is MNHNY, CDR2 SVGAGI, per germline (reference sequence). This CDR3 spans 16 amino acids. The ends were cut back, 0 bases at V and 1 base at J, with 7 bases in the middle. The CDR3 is CASSYSGISGANVLTF. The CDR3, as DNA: TGTGCCAGCAGTTACTCAGGGATTTCTGGGGCCAACGTCCTGACTTTC.

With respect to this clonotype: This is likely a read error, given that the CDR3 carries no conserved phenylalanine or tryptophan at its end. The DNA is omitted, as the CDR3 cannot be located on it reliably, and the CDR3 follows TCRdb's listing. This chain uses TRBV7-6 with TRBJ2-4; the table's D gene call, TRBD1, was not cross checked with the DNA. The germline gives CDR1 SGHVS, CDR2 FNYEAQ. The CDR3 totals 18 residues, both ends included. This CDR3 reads CASSLEYKAGANVLTFGP.